What follows are 22 T cell receptor beta chains derived from one specimen sequenced in a study of blood T cells in healthy people across ages. With a J-beta primer mix and a sample-barcoded 5' primer, a second PCR ran about 7 to 12 cycles. TCRdb ran MiXCR on the 5' RACE reads and lists one entry per CDR3 protein. The repertoire holds around 1,600,000 distinct CDR3 sequences, approximately 43% seen once, with less than 5% in the top ten. The sample taken for sequencing was blood. These receptors were collected from a woman aged 18-30 years in good health.

V gene TRBV28 combines with J gene TRBJ1-2; 9 bases map to TRBD1. CDR3 length equals 13 residues. Germline V gene lookup returns CDR1 MDHEN and CDR2 SYDVKM. Germline trimming cut 6 bases from V and 3 bases from J; bases unmatched to any gene: 2. CDR3 amino acids: CASRGDRDYGYTF. DNA of the CDR3: TGTGCCAGCAGAGGGGACAGGGACTATGGCTACACCTTC.

This clonotype was recorded at least ten times. As DNA, the CDR3 is TGCGCCAGCAGCTGGGACCTCGGGGAGATGAAGTACTTC. Residues: CASSWDLGEMKYF. This chain joins TRBV5-1 and TRBJ2-7; the D call may be TRBD1 or TRBD2 (5 bases each). Germline V CDR1 and CDR2: SGHRS, YFSETQ. The CDR3 covers 13 residues. V gave up 3 bases and J gave up 11 bases, with 18 bases separating them.

The rearrangement uses TRBV6-1 and TRBJ1-1; D is undetermined. This CDR3 is 14 amino acids long. Per germline, CDR1 MNHNS and CDR2 SASEGT. V was shortened by 4 bases and J by 3 bases, with 12 bases between the two germline ends. In nucleotides, the CDR3 is TGTGCCAGCAGTGGAGGGTTTGGGTACACTGAAGCTTTCTTT. As protein: CASSGGFGYTEAFF.

V is TRBV20-1 and J is TRBJ2-7; 8 nucleotides agree with TRBD1. The CDR3 is 13 residues long. The ends lost 6 bases at V and 3 bases at J; junction bases unmatched: 7. Germline CDR1 reads DFQATT; CDR2 reads SNEGSKA (reference sequence). The CDR3 is CSAPPGQVYEQYF. In DNA, the CDR3 is TGCAGTGCCCCGCCGGGACAGGTCTACGAGCAGTACTTC.

The table lists this clonotype with a few counts. V usage is TRBV29-1 and J usage is TRBJ2-7, with 9 bases fitting TRBD1. CDR1 SQVTM and CDR2 ANQGSEA come from the germline V gene. Trimming at V came to 3 bases and at J to 5 bases, leaving 8 bases not matched to a gene. CDR3 length: 14 residues. The CDR3 nucleotides are TGCAGCGTTGACTTGGGGACAGGGTCTAACGAGCAGTACTTC. This encodes CSVDLGTGSNEQYF.

The sample holds one count of this clonotype. The chain combines TRBV2 with TRBJ1-1, with D unresolved. The CDR3 extends over 15 amino acids. Germline V CDR1 and CDR2: SNHLY, FYNNEI. The ends were cut back, 6 bases at V and 0 bases at J, with 14 bases in the middle. This chain's CDR3 is CASSPETAMNTEAFF. The CDR3 region has the DNA TGTGCCAGCAGCCCCGAAACAGCAATGAACACTGAAGCTTTCTTT.

The chain employs TRBV4-3 and TRBJ2-5; TRBD2 agrees at 11 bases. The DNA end favors TRBJ2-7, so the J call may be wrong. Germline V lookup: CDR1 LGHNA, CDR2 YSLEER. This CDR3 has 16 residues. CDR3 DNA: TGCGCCAGCAGCCAAGATAGTACTAGCGGGAGTTTCGAGCAGTACTTC. Translated: CASSQDSTSGSFEQYF.

This clonotype was counted a few times. The gene calls are TRBV6-4 and TRBJ2-1; D possibly corresponds to TRBD2 (7 bases). This CDR3 is built from 15 residues. Germline V gene sequence: CDR1 MRHNA, CDR2 SNTAGT. V was trimmed by 6 bases and J by 3 bases, leaving 15 bases between them. The CDR3 DNA reads TGTGCCAGCAGCGCCGGAAGGGGGGGCTACAATGAGCAGTTCTTC. Residues: CASSAGRGGYNEQFF.

This clonotype occurred once. At one end the junction does not follow the germline gene, possibly because of a read error. This chain connects TRBV11-2 to TRBJ2-1; D is uncertain. Germline CDR1 is SGHAT and CDR2 is FQNNGV. The CDR3 runs to 13 residues. CDR3 amino acids: CTSRSVGYNEQFF. The CDR3 nucleotides read TGTACCAGCAGGAGCGTGGGGTACAATGAGCAGTTCTTC. The entire variable domain, with the rest obtained from reference TRBV11-2 and TRBJ2-1, is as follows: EAGVAQSPRYKIIEKRQSVAFWCNPISGHATLYWYQQILGQGPKLLIQFQNNGVVDDSQLPKDRFSAERLKGVDSTLKIQPAKLEDSAVYLCTSRSVGYNEQFFGPGTRLTVL.

V gene TRBV27 combines with J gene TRBJ2-7; TRBD1 matches 7 bases. V shed 5 bases, J shed 3 bases, and the junction held 4 bases outside the gene matches. The CDR3 runs 13 residues. The V gene's germline CDR1 is MNHEY and CDR2 SMNVEV (reference sequence). CDR3 sequence: CASSDRALYEQYF. Written as DNA, the CDR3 is TGTGCCAGCAGTGACAGGGCACTCTACGAGCAGTACTTC.

CDR3 region: CASSPEGGGGANVLTF. CDR3 nucleotides: TGTGCCAGCAGCCCAGAGGGGGGCGGTGGGGCCAACGTCCTGACTTTC. This rearrangement joins TRBV11-2 to TRBJ2-6; possibly TRBD1 or TRBD2 for D (6 bases each). The germline gives CDR1 SGHAT, CDR2 FQNNGV. The CDR3 is 16 residues long. Trimming stripped 5 bases from V and 3 bases from J, with 14 bases between.

The V call is TRBV5-1, the J call TRBJ1-6, with D perhaps matching TRBD1 (5 bases). From germline, CDR1 is SGHRS and CDR2 YFSETQ. CDR3 length: 13 residues. V lost 0 bases and J 14 bases, leaving 12 bases between the germline ends. DNA for the CDR3: TGCGCCAGCAGCTTGGAGAGCAGGGCGGCCCTCCACTTT. Its translation: CASSLESRAALHF.

The chain carries TRBV6-2 or TRBV6-3 and TRBJ1-2; D unresolved. Germline V gives CDR1 MNHEY, CDR2 SVGEGT. The CDR3 totals 16 residues. Trimming took 0 bases from V and 7 from J, leaving 18 bases between them. CDR3 DNA sequence: TGTGCCAGCAGTTACTCGAGTTTTTCTGTCTCACGTGGCTACACCTTC. It codes for CASSYSSFSVSRGYTF.

This clonotype occurred a few times. Written as DNA, the CDR3 is TGCGCCAGCAGCCAGGAGTCCAGGTCCCAGCAGTACTTC. This gives the protein CASSQESRSQQYF. The chain uses TRBV4-1 and TRBJ2-5; the D is unclear. The CDR3 contains 13 residues. Per germline, CDR1 MGHRA and CDR2 YSYEKL. V dropped 3 bases and J dropped 11 bases, with 16 bases sitting between them.

The chain recombines TRBV10-3 with TRBJ1-2, with 11 bases fitting TRBD1. The CDR3 is 15 amino acids. The germline V gene encodes CDR1 ENHRY and CDR2 SYGVKD. The trim removed 6 bases at V and 3 bases at J, leaving 6 bases unmatched. CDR3 DNA: TGTGCCATCAGAAATGGACAGGGGGCTGACTATGGCTACACCTTC. It translates to CAIRNGQGADYGYTF.

The rearrangement uses TRBV7-9 and TRBJ1-5; D is possibly TRBD1 (6 bases). This CDR3 has 16 residues. CDR1 and CDR2 (germline): SEHNR, FQNEAQ (reference sequence). V lost 7 bases to trimming and J lost 2 bases, with 18 bases between them. In nucleotides, the CDR3 is TGTGCCAGCAACTCCGTGGGGGGCAAGGGCAATCAGCCCCAGCATTTT. Its protein product is CASNSVGGKGNQPQHF.

Concerning this clonotype: The germline gene is not matched at one end of the junction; a read error may be the cause. The rearrangement uses TRBV11-2 and TRBJ2-3, with TRBD2 as a possible D gene (6 bases). The CDR3 totals 13 residues. Germline V gives CDR1 SGHAT, CDR2 FQNNGV. CDR3 nucleotide sequence: TGTGCCGGCAGACTTAGCGGAACAGATACGCAGTATTTT. Protein product: CAGRLSGTDTQYF.

The chain recombines TRBV20-1 with TRBJ2-5, with TRBD2 matching over 9 bases. Trimming cost V 6 bases and J 1 base; bases outside gene matches: 12. The CDR3 length is 16 residues. Per germline, CDR1 DFQATT and CDR2 SNEGSKA (reference sequence). Here the CDR3 reads CSASPLVAGAQETQYF. As DNA, the CDR3 is TGCAGTGCCAGTCCTTTAGTAGCGGGGGCCCAAGAGACCCAGTACTTC.

About this clonotype itself: An end of the junction differs from the germline gene, which may be a read error. The genes are TRBV27 and TRBJ1-1; TRBD1 is a possible D gene (5 bases). The CDR3 extends over 14 amino acids. Germline V gene data show CDR1 as MNHEY and CDR2 as SMNVEV (reference sequence). The CDR3 is CASKAIEWGTETFF. DNA for the CDR3: TGTGCCAGTAAAGCGATAGAGTGGGGCACTGAAACTTTCTTT.

This clonotype was seen a single time. One end of the junction is discordant with germline, which a read error may explain. The genes are TRBV7-8 and TRBJ1-6; D call uncertain. The CDR3 runs 12 residues. In germline, CDR1 is SGHVS, CDR2 FQNEAQ. The CDR3 DNA is TGTGCCAGCAACTTAGTAGGATCACCCCTCCACTTT. Its protein product is CASNLVGSPLHF.

To note about this clonotype: At one end, the junction sequence differs from germline, possibly due to a read error. The gene calls are TRBV12-3 or TRBV12-4 and TRBJ1-4; 7 bases match TRBD1. The CDR3 runs 15 residues. CDR3 amino acids: CASSLDGQEFGKLFF. The CDR3 nucleotides are TGTGCTAGCAGTTTAGACGGACAGGAGTTTGGAAAACTGTTTTTT.

The rearrangement uses TRBV18 and TRBJ2-7, with a tentative D call TRBD1 (5 bases). V was shortened by 3 bases and J by 7 bases, with 13 bases between the two germline ends. Germline lookup yields CDR1 KGHSH and CDR2 LQKENI. This CDR3 has 13 amino acids. The DNA of the CDR3 is TGTGCCAGCTCACCCCCAGGGAAAGTAGAGCAGTACTTC. Its protein product is CASSPPGKVEQYF.